The entry that follows covers one T cell receptor beta chain sequence. Its antigen is unknown. Trimming took 6 bases from V and 0 from J, leaving 15 bases between them. The germline V gene encodes CDR1 MDHEN and CDR2 SYDVKM. CDR3 size: 16 residues. The data originate from a study of cytomegalovirus exposure and HLA in healthy donors. 13 Jbeta primers and 60 Vbeta primers were used for the PCR. Authors' analysis steps: Some 11 million shared chains were among the about 80 million unique TCR beta chains that a later analysis counted. Libraries were prepared by immunoSEQ multiplex PCR; TCRdb keeps only in-frame clonotypes and omits some of them. The V and J calls and clone size come from that table; D and trimming were worked out from the DNA. In the table there are approximately 190,000 clones, about 77% of which are singletons. General study findings and limits: In most subjects, TCR beta sequences reportedly gave accurate predictions of HLA-A and HLA-B alleles. A reported reduction in N-insertions relative to the approximately 600-donor mean was seen in an Asian-associated ancestry cluster in a later analysis.

The TCR comes from a woman aged 25 to 39 in good health and CMV-seropositive. V usage is TRBV28 and J usage is TRBJ2-1; D possibly corresponds to TRBD2 (5 bases). Sequencing was done on a sample of PBMCs. This CDR3 is CASRLLSGNSYNEQFF. CDR3 nucleotide sequence: TGTGCCAGCAGACTCCTCAGCGGTAACTCCTACAATGAGCAGTTCTTC.